This T cell receptor (beta chain) was sequenced for a study of neurological immune-mediated disorders. Whole-study context: Of the multiple sclerosis patients, some 35 in total, around 30 were relapsing-remitting and 3 were secondary progressive.

Germline V gives CDR1 SGDLS, CDR2 YYNGEE. The CDR3 is 15 residues long. Trimming at V came to 3 bases and at J to 0 bases, leaving 1 base not matched to a gene. This clonotype was counted ten times or more. Its antigen is as yet unknown. The study, taken as a whole, reports: Private repertoires in all groups were suggested, as expanded clones shared no CDR3 amino acid sequences across subjects. A possible signature was seen in one related-CDR3 cluster, into which phylogenetic grouping placed the repertoires of 18 of 34 multiple sclerosis patients.

5'RACE generated cDNA with 10-nucleotide random UMIs. Using its own MiXCR run on the 5' RACE reads, TCRdb lists one record per CDR3 protein. The sample records tens of thousands of distinct CDR3 sequences, around 2.3% being singletons. The sequencing input was PBMCs. This TCR was recovered from a man between 45 and 60 years old with multiple sclerosis. V gene TRBV9 combines with J gene TRBJ1-5; TRBD1 matches 9 bases. CDR3 DNA: TGTGCCAGCAGCGGGGACAGGGATAGCAATCAGCCCCAGCATTTT. It translates to CASSGDRDSNQPQHF.